The following is a TCR beta chain sequence with its context. These data come from a study of identical twins. The donors were all healthy and Caucasian. Unique molecular identifiers were present on the cDNA, and a universal primer site came from template switching. TCRdb processed the 5' RACE reads anew with MiXCR; each CDR3 protein has one entry. The data hold more than 350,000 distinct CDR3 sequences, with about 10% observed a single time. Trimming cost V 6 bases and J 5 bases, with 10 bases left between them. Germline V gene sequence: CDR1 LGHNA, CDR2 YNFKEQ. The CDR3 consists of 13 residues. The V call is TRBV4-2, the J call TRBJ2-2; D remains unclear. The sample comprised naive T cells sorted from blood. The clonotype was recovered from a woman between 50 and 59 years old in good health. The CDR3 here is CASRVVWTGELFF. In nucleotides, the CDR3 is TGTGCCAGCAGAGTGGTGTGGACCGGGGAGCTGTTTTTT.